This T cell receptor (beta chain) derives from a study of graft-versus-host responses after intestinal transplantation. Germline V gene data show CDR1 as PRHDT and CDR2 as FYEKMQ (reference sequence). Trimming took off 5 bases at V and 0 bases at J, with 15 bases between the two ends. This CDR3 spans 16 amino acids. A remark on this clone: Its antigen is still unknown.

The assay was immunoSEQ multiplex PCR, and TCRdb's table has in-frame clones only and misses some. Of around 99,000 clones detected, just over 90% appear once; the ten largest clones hold 2%. The clonotype originates from a human donor who received an intestinal transplant. The chain employs TRBV13 and TRBJ2-3; TRBD2 might be the D (7 bases). Sequencing used unstimulated CD8+ T cells sorted from spleen or lymph node cells, obtained before intestinal transplant. The CDR3 DNA reads TGTGCCAGCAGCGTTCGCGGGGGCCCCAGCACAGATACGCAGTATTTT. This gives the protein CASSVRGGPSTDTQYF.